This record looks at one TCR beta chain sequence and its context. Its antigen is currently unknown. The entry originates in a study of cytomegalovirus exposure and HLA in healthy donors. On the study more broadly: A preliminary data release comprised 91 million or so unique TCRs obtained from HLA-typed donors. Study-wide results and limits: The classifier reportedly diagnosed cytomegalovirus status with high sensitivity and specificity. Through in vitro validation, three CMV-associated chains were shown to be specific for CMV antigens. Indistinguishability led to the exclusion of some V segments, TRBV6-2 and TRBV6-3 included.

The CDR3 has 15 amino acids. CDR1 and CDR2 (germline): SGHKS, YYEKEE (reference sequence). V lost 4 bases and J lost 2; bases outside the gene matches: 8. In the PCR, 60 Vbeta and 13 Jbeta primers were used. Generated by immunoSEQ multiplex PCR, the TCRdb table keeps only in-frame clones and is missing some. The sample records 110,000 to 150,000 clones, approximately 82% being singletons. Material: PBMCs. This TCR was recovered from a man aged 18 to 35 in good health and CMV-seropositive. The genes are TRBV5-5 and TRBJ1-1; 7 nucleotides agree with TRBD1. For the CDR3, the DNA is TGTGCCAGCAGCCGCAAGGGGGCCTCCAACACTGAAGCTTTCTTT. It yields the protein CASSRKGASNTEAFF.